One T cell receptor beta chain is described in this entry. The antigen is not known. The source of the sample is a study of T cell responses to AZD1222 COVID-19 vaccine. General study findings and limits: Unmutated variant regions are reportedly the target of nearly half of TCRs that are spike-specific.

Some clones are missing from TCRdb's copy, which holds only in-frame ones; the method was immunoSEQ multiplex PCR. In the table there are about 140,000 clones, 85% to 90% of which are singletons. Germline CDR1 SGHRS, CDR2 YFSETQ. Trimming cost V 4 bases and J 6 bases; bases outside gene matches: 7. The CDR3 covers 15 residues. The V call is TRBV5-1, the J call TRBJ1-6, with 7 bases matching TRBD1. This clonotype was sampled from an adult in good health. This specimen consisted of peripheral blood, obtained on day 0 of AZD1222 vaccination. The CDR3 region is CASSMRQGRNSPLHF. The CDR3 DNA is TGCGCCAGCAGCATGAGACAGGGCCGTAATTCACCCCTCCACTTT.